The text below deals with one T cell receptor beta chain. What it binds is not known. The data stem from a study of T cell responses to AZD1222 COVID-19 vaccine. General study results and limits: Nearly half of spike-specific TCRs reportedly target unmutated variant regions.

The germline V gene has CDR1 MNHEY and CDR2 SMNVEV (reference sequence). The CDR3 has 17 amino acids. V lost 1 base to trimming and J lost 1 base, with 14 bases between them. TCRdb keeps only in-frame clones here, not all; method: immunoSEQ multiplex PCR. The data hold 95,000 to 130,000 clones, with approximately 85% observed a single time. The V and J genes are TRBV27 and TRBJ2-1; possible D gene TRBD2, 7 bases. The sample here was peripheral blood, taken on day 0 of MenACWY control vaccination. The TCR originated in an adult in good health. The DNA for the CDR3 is TGTGCCAGCAGTTTATTACCTGGGGGGGCATCCTACAATGAGCAGTTCTTC. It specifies CASSLLPGGASYNEQFF.